The T cell receptor (beta chain) under discussion was sequenced for a study of blood T cells in healthy people across ages. Sample-barcoded 5' priming and a J-beta primer mix drove a second PCR of 7 to 11 cycles. Each cDNA molecule was tagged by a template-switch adaptor that had 12 random nucleotides. Per-sample output comprised a minimum of 2.5 million paired-end reads containing CDR3. TCRdb reprocessed the 5' RACE reads via MiXCR and lists one record per CDR3 protein. The table shows some 1.5 million distinct CDR3 sequences, with about 45% occurring only once. Points on this clonotype: Antigen unknown. Compared with germline, one end of the junction differs, possibly owing to a read error.

Whole-study results and caveats: TCR beta diversity, measured per million T cells, fell in a roughly linear way with age.

Per germline, CDR1 SEHNR and CDR2 FQNEAQ (reference sequence). The CDR3 contains 14 residues. The specimen was blood. The chain couples TRBV7-9 to TRBJ2-7, with D maybe TRBD1 (6 bases). The TCR comes from a woman younger than 30 in good health. The CDR3: CAGSWQGTSYEQYF. The DNA of the CDR3 is TGTGCCGGCAGCTGGCAGGGGACGTCCTACGAGCAGTACTTC.